This TCR beta chain was profiled in a study of shared clonotypes between healthy human individuals. Overall study: For every donor, three CD4 naive, three CD4 memory, two CD8 naive and one CD8 memory plates were used. Study-level points and caveats: Across subsets, estimated richness was generally greater for naive than for memory populations.

The germline gives CDR1 MNHNY, CDR2 SVGAGI (reference sequence). The length of the CDR3 is 11 residues. Trimming removed 10 bases from V and 4 bases from J, with 10 bases in between. Recent acute infections and vaccinations were absent in the healthy HIV-negative adult donors. Concerning this clone: Its antigen is unknown.

Repertoires were generated with immunoSEQ multiplex PCR, while TCRdb's copy carries only in-frame clones and drops some. Of some 2 million clones in the sample, roughly 94% were seen once. This TCR came from a man aged 18 to 29 in good health. The rearrangement uses TRBV6-6 and TRBJ1-2, with D unresolved. Sequencing input: naive CD4+ T cells sorted from blood. The subset denotes: CD45RA+ positively selected. CDR3 residues: CATSPGYGYTF. DNA for the CDR3: TGTGCCACCTCTCCAGGCTATGGCTACACCTTC.